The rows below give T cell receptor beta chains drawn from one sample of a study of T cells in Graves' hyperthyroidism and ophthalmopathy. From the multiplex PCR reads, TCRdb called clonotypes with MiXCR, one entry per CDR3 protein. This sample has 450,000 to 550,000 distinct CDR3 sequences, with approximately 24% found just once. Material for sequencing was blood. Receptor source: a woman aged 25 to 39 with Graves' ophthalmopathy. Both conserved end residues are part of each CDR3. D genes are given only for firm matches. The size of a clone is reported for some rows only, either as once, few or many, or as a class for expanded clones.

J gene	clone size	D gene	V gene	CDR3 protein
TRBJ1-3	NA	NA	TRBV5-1	CASSLSGLGGGGNTIYF
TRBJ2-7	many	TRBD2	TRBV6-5	CASSYFSAGGSYEQYF
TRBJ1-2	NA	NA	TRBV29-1	CSVGGRGSAAGGYTF
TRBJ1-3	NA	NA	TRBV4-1	CASSQGPTGGDSGNTIYF
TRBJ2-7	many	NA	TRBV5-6	CASSLSGHYEQYF
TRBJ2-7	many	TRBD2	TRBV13	CASSLTSGAGGYEQYF
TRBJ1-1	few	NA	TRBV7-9	CASSRIGGNTEAFF
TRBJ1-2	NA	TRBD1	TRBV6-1	CASRQGTGYTF
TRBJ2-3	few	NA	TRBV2	CASSEQLLSTDTQYF
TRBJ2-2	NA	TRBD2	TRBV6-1	CASSVAGEAGELFF
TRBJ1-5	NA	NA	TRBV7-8	CASSLDRVKGNQPQHF
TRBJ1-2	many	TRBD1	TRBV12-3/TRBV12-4	CASSGGQGRYGYTF
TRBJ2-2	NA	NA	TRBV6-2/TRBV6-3	CASRSSGLDTGELFF
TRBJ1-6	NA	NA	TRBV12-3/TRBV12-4	CASSLGVRGSNSPLHF
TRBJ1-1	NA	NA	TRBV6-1	CAVLGRFNTEAFF
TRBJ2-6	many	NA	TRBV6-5	CASSYSGDVLTF
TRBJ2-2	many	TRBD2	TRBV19	CASRRRSGGANTGELFF
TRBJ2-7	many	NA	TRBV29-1	CSVGGRGYEQYF
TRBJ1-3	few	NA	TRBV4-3	CASSQDRARFSGNTIYF
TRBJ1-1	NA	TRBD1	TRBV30	CAWSTDREAEAFF
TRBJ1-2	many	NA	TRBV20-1	CSAREGVLNYGYTF
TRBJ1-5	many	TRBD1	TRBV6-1	CASSPMDRGLFQPQHF
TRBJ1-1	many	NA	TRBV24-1	CATKDGDTEAFF
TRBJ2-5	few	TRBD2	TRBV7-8	CASSPQGLAALQETQYF
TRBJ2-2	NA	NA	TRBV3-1	CASSQHVGGSTGELFF
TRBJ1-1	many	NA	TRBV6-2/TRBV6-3	CASSYAAAEAFF
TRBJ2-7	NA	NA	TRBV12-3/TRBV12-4	CASSFGGESYEQYF
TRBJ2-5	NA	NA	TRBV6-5	CASSYDSIQETQYF
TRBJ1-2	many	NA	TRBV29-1	CSVEVPMGRGYGYTF
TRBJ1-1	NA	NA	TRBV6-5	CASSYDGERLTEAFF
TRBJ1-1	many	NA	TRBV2	CASLGPRYTEAFF
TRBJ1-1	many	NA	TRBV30	CAWRAGLEAFF
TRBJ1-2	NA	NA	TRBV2	CASSPTDSLGGYTF
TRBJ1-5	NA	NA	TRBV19	CASGGKWDNQPQHF
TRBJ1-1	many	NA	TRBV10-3	CAISESWGANTAFF
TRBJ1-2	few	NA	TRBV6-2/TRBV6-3	CASSYSRFSSYGYTF
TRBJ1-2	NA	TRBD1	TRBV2	CASSEGQGDDGYTF
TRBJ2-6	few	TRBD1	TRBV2	CASTYRGTQPGANVLTF
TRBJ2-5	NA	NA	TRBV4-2	CASSEGPWETQYF
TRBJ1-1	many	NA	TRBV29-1	CSVEFLDTEAFF